The 20 T cell receptor beta chains presented below share a single source sample, sequenced in a study of memory CD4+ T cells and cytomegalovirus serostatus. Repertoires were generated with immunoSEQ multiplex PCR, while TCRdb's copy carries only in-frame clones and drops some. The repertoire consists of fewer than 90,000 clones, with about 73% occurring once and the leading ten covering 2.6%. Single viable CD3+CD4+CD8-CD45RO+ cells were sorted as the memory CD4+ T cells. The sample taken for sequencing was memory CD4+ T cells from blood. The receptors originated from an adult in good health and CMV-seropositive.

The V gene is TRBV10-3, the J gene TRBJ1-2; the match to TRBD1 covers 9 bases. This CDR3 has 15 residues. Trimming cost V 5 bases and J 4 bases; bases outside gene matches: 8. Germline lookup yields CDR1 ENHRY and CDR2 SYGVKD. CDR3 loop: CAISRDRARGYGYTF. CDR3 sequence (DNA): TGTGCCATCAGTCGGGACAGGGCGAGGGGCTATGGCTACACCTTC.

This chain links TRBV15 with TRBJ2-3, with D possibly TRBD2 on 5 matching bases. Germline V gene sequence: CDR1 LNHNV, CDR2 YYDKDF (reference sequence). This CDR3 is built from 16 residues. Trimming shortened V by 5 bases and J by 4 bases, and 19 bases separated the two germline ends. CDR3 in DNA: TGTGCCACCAGCGAGGGTACCCCCAGCGGCGCAGATACGCAGTATTTT. This sequence encodes CATSEGTPSGADTQYF.

This clone was seen more than once but under ten times. V gene TRBV7-8 combines with J gene TRBJ2-2; 10 nucleotides align to TRBD2. This CDR3 is built from 16 residues. Trimming at V came to 5 bases and at J to 1 base, leaving 4 bases not matched to a gene. The germline V gene has CDR1 SGHVS and CDR2 FQNEAQ. This CDR3 reads CASSRRTSGNTGELFF. The CDR3 DNA follows: TGTGCCAGCAGCCGTAGGACTAGCGGGAACACCGGGGAGCTGTTTTTT.

The CDR3 is CASSQALGVNTEAFF. The CDR3 DNA reads as TGTGCCAGCAGCCAAGCTTTAGGCGTTAACACTGAAGCTTTCTTT. V gene TRBV14 combines with J gene TRBJ1-1; D gene uncertain. The V gene's germline CDR1 is SGHDN and CDR2 FVKESK. V lost 1 base, J lost 2 bases, and 11 bases lay in between. The CDR3 consists of 15 residues.

The chain joins TRBV7-9 to TRBJ2-2, with unresolved D. V gave up 4 bases and J gave up 1 base, with 4 bases separating them. CDR1 and CDR2 from the germline V gene are SEHNR and FQNEAQ (reference sequence). The CDR3 loop spans 13 amino acids. For the CDR3, the DNA is TGTGCCAGCAGCTCACGGAACACCGGGGAGCTGTTTTTT. It translates to CASSSRNTGELFF.

V and J are TRBV30 and TRBJ2-3, with D possibly being TRBD1 or TRBD2 (5 bases each). The CDR3 consists of 13 residues. V lost 8 bases to trimming and J lost 0 bases, with 12 bases between them. The germline gives CDR1 GTSNPN, CDR2 SVGIG (reference sequence). CDR3 nucleotide sequence: TGTGCCCACTATGAGGGGAGCACAGATACGCAGTATTTT. Translated: CAHYEGSTDTQYF.

The chain recombines TRBV2 with TRBJ1-4; D ambiguous. Looked up from germline, CDR1 is SNHLY and CDR2 is FYNNEI. CDR3 length: 14 amino acids. With 1 base removed from V and 3 bases from J, the gap between germline ends came to 6 bases. CDR3: CASSEVRSNEKLFF. Here the CDR3 DNA reads TGTGCCAGCAGTGAAGTAAGGTCTAATGAAAAACTGTTTTTT.

The CDR3 region is CASSPPSKAGNEQFF. The CDR3 DNA reads as TGTGCCAGCTCACCACCTAGCAAAGCGGGGAATGAGCAGTTCTTC. This chain joins TRBV18 and TRBJ2-1; 7 nucleotides match TRBD2. This CDR3 has 15 amino acids. From germline, CDR1 is KGHSH and CDR2 LQKENI. J was trimmed by 7 bases and V by 0 bases; bases with no gene match: 6.

The gene calls are TRBV6-4 and TRBJ1-5; maybe TRBD1 (6 bases). Germline CDR1 MRHNA, CDR2 SNTAGT. The CDR3 is 14 residues long. V lost 3 bases and J 2 bases, leaving 8 bases between the germline ends. Here the CDR3 reads CASSEGGGNQPQHF. CDR3 nucleotide sequence: TGTGCCAGCAGTGAAGGGGGGGGCAATCAGCCCCAGCATTTT.

This chain joins TRBV18 and TRBJ2-3; weak D call: TRBD2 (6 bases). Germline V CDR1 and CDR2: KGHSH, LQKENI. The CDR3 loop spans 17 amino acids. Trimming took 0 bases from V and 1 from J, leaving 14 bases between them. CDR3 in amino acids: CASSPPRAASGTDTQYF. The DNA for the CDR3 is TGTGCCAGCTCACCACCACGTGCGGCTAGCGGCACAGATACGCAGTATTTT.

V and J are TRBV19 and TRBJ1-1; D is unresolved. V lost 7 bases and J 1 base, leaving 7 bases between the germline ends. CDR1 and CDR2 (germline): LNHDA, SQIVND (reference sequence). The CDR3 is made up of 12 amino acids. CDR3 DNA: TGTGCCAGTAATGACCGGAACACTGAAGCTTTCTTT. Protein sequence: CASNDRNTEAFF.

This rearrangement joins TRBV6-5 to TRBJ2-3, with 9 bases lining up with TRBD1. Germline V gives CDR1 MNHEY, CDR2 SVGAGI. This CDR3 region has 16 residues. V dropped 2 bases and J dropped 2; count of bases not matched to a gene: 5. CDR3 sequence: CASSYGTGPSTDTQYF. In nucleotides, the CDR3 is TGTGCCAGCAGTTACGGGACAGGGCCCTCCACAGATACGCAGTATTTT.

This chain connects TRBV18 to TRBJ1-1; D gene ambiguous. CDR1 is KGHSH and CDR2 is LQKENI in the germline V gene. V gave up 0 bases and J gave up 8 bases, with 7 bases separating them. CDR3 length equals 12 residues. CDR3 sequence (DNA): TGTGCCAGCTCACCACCCCAGACGGAAGCTTTCTTT. Translating it yields CASSPPQTEAFF.

The chain is built from TRBV4-1 and TRBJ1-5; D call uncertain. CDR3 length: 16 amino acids. CDR1 and CDR2 (germline): MGHRA, YSYEKL. V was pared by 1 base and J by 0 bases, with 10 bases between. CDR3 loop: CASSQVYRDSNQPQHF. The CDR3 bases are TGCGCCAGCAGCCAAGTTTATCGGGATAGCAATCAGCCCCAGCATTTT.

The chain employs TRBV19 and TRBJ1-5; a possible D gene is TRBD1 (5 bases). CDR3 size: 15 residues. Germline assignment: CDR1 LNHDA and CDR2 SQIVND (reference sequence). The ends were cut back, 1 base at V and 15 bases at J, with 22 bases in the middle. The CDR3 coding sequence is TGTGCCAGTAGTATAGGAACCTTTTCCGGGGCGCAACCGCATTTT. Translated, it gives CASSIGTFSGAQPHF.

V gene TRBV6-1 combines with J gene TRBJ1-2; 7 bases align to TRBD1. Germline assignment: CDR1 MNHNS and CDR2 SASEGT. This CDR3 is built from 14 residues. V gave up 5 bases and J gave up 8 bases; unmatched junction bases: 11. For the CDR3, the DNA is TGTGCCAGCAGTCAAATACAGGGGATGGGAGGCTACACCTTC. Translating it yields CASSQIQGMGGYTF.

This chain uses TRBV19 with TRBJ2-6; no reliable D call. There are 14 residues in the CDR3. Trimming took off 3 bases at V and 0 bases at J, with 3 bases between the two ends. Germline V CDR1 and CDR2: LNHDA, SQIVND (reference sequence). DNA for the CDR3: TGTGCCAGTAGTATGGTCTCTGGGGCCAACGTCCTGACTTTC. Residues: CASSMVSGANVLTF. The entire variable domain, with the rest obtained from reference TRBV19 and TRBJ2-6, is as follows: DGGITQSPKYLFRKEGQNVTLSCEQNLNHDAMYWYRQDPGQGLRLIYYSQIVNDFQKGDIAEGYSVSREKKESFPLTVTSAQKNPTAFYLCASSMVSGANVLTFGAGSRLTVL.

V gene TRBV7-2 combines with J gene TRBJ2-7; 7 bases agree with TRBD2. Unmatched junction bases numbered 9, after V lost 5 bases and J lost 2 bases. The CDR3 loop spans 15 amino acids. Germline values: CDR1 SGHTA, CDR2 FQGNSA. The CDR3 here is CASSTSGNGPYEQYV. The CDR3 DNA is TGTGCCAGCAGCACCAGCGGGAACGGCCCCTACGAGCAGTACGTC.

The chain links TRBV5-6 to TRBJ2-7; 9 bases agree with TRBD1. The CDR3 is 15 amino acids. CDR1 is SGHDT, CDR2 YYEEEE, per germline. V dropped 4 bases and J dropped 2; count of bases not matched to a gene: 7. In nucleotides, the CDR3 is TGTGCCAGCAGCCCCGAGACAGGGGGACCCTACGAGCAGTACTTC. The encoded protein is CASSPETGGPYEQYF.

Only one count was recorded for this clone. Here the CDR3 omits its conserved ending phenylalanine or tryptophan, so a read error is the likely source. The DNA is omitted, as the CDR3 cannot be located on it reliably, and the CDR3 follows TCRdb's listing. This chain connects TRBV5-6 to TRBJ1-2. In germline, CDR1 is SGHDT, CDR2 YYEEEE. Both ends counted, the CDR3 spans 14 residues. CDR3: CASSSPTYTYPTDL.